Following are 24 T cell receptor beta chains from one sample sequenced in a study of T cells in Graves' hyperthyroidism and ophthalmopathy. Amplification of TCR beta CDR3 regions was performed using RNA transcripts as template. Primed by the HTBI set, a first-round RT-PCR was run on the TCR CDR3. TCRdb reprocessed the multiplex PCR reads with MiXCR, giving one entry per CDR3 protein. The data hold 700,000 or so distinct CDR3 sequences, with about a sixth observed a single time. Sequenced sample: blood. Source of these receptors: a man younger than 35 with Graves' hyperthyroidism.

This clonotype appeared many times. As DNA, the CDR3 is TGTGCCAGCAGTGAATCGGAAGGGGTTTTGAACACTGAAGCTTTCTTT. It encodes CASSESEGVLNTEAFF. This chain links TRBV2 with TRBJ1-1; tentatively, D is TRBD1 (5 bases). Deletions cut 2 bases from V and 0 bases from J, with 13 bases between. There are 16 residues in the CDR3. Per the germline V gene, CDR1 is SNHLY and CDR2 is FYNNEI.

CDR3 nucleotides: TGTGCCAGCGGGGCCCTTGTTCGGGAGCAGTACTTC. Translating it yields CASGALVREQYF. The J gene is TRBJ2-7, the V gene TRBV27, with D possibly being TRBD1 (5 bases). The ends were cut back, 8 bases at V and 7 bases at J, with 15 bases in the middle. There are 12 residues in the CDR3. CDR1 is MNHEY, CDR2 SMNVEV, per germline (reference sequence).

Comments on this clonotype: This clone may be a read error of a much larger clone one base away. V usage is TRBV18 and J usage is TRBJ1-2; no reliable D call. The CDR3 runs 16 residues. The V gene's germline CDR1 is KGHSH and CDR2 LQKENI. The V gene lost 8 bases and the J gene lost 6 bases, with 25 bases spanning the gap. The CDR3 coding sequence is TGTGCCAGCCGAACCGGGCCGTCAGACCTGTCCCATGGCTACACCTTC. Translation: CASRTGPSDLSHGYTF.

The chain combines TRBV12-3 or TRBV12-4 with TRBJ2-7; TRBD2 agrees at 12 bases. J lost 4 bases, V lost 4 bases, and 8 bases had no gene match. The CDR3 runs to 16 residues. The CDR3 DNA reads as TGTGCCAGCAGTTCCTCCTCTAGCGGGAGGGTTTACGAGCAGTACTTC. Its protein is CASSSSSSGRVYEQYF.

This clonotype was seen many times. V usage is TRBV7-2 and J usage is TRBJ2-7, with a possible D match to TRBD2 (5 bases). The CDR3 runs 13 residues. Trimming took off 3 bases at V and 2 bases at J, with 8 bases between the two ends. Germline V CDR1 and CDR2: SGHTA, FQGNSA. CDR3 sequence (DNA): TGTGCCAGCAGCTTCGGGAACACCTACGAGCAGTACTTC. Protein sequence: CASSFGNTYEQYF. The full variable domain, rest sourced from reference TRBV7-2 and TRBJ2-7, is GAGVSQSPSNKVTEKGKDVELRCDPISGHTALYWYRQSLGQGLEFLIYFQGNSAPDKSGLPSDRFSAERTGGSVSTLTIQRTQQEDSAVYLCASSFGNTYEQYFGPGTRLTVT.

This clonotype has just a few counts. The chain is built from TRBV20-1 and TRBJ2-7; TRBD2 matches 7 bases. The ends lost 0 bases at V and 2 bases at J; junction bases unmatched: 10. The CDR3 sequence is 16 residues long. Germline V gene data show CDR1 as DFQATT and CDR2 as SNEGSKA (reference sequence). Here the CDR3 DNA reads TGCAGTGCTAGAGATCTGAAGCGGGACTGGGCCTACGAGCAGTACTTC. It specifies CSARDLKRDWAYEQYF.

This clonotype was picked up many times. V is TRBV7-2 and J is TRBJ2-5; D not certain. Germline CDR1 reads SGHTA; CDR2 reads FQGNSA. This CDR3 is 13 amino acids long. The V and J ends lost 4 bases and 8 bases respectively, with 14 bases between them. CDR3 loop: CASSSNHRGTQYF. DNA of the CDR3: TGTGCCAGCAGCTCTAACCATCGTGGAACCCAGTACTTC.

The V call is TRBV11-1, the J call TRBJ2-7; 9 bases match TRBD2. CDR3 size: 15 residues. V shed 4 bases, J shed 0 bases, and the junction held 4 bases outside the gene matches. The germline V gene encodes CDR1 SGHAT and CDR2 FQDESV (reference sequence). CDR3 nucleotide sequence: TGTGCCAGCAGCTGGAGCGGGGGGAGCTCCTACGAGCAGTACTTC. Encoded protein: CASSWSGGSSYEQYF. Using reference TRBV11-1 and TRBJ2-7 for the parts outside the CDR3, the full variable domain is EAEVAQSPRYKITEKSQAVAFWCDPISGHATLYWYRQILGQGPELLVQFQDESVVDDSQLPKDRFSAERLKGVDSTLKIQPAELGDSAMYLCASSWSGGSSYEQYFGPGTRLTVT.

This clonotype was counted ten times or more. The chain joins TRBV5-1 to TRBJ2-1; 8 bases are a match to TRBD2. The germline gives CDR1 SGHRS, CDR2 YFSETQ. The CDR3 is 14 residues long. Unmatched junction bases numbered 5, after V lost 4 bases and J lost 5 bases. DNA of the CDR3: TGCGCCAGCAGCCCTAGCGGGTTGGACAATGAGCAGTTCTTC. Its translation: CASSPSGLDNEQFF.

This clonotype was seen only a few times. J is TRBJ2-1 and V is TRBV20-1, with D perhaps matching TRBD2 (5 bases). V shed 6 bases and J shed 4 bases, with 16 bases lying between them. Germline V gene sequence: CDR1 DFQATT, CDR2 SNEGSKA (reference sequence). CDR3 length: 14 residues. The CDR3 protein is CSAPSQERYNEQFF. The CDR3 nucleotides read TGCAGTGCCCCCTCCCAGGAGCGGTACAATGAGCAGTTCTTC.

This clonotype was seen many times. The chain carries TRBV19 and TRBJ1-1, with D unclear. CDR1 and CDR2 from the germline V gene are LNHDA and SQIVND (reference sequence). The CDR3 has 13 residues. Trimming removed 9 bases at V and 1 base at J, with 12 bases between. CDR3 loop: CASNRGRNTEAFF. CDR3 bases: TGTGCCAGCAATAGAGGGAGGAACACTGAAGCTTTCTTT.

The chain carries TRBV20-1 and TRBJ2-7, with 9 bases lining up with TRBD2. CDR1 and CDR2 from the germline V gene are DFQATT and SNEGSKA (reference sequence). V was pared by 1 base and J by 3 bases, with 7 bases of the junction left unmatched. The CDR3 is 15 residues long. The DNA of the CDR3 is TGCAGTGCTAGAGGACTAGCGGAAACCCTCTACGAGCAGTACTTC. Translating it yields CSARGLAETLYEQYF.

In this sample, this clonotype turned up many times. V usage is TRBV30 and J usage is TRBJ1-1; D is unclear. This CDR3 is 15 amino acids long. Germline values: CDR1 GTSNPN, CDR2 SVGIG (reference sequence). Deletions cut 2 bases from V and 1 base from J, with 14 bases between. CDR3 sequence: CAWSPPAFQNTEAFF. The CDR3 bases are TGTGCCTGGAGTCCCCCGGCATTCCAGAACACTGAAGCTTTCTTT. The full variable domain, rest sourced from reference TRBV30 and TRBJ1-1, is SQTIHQWPATLVQPVGSPLSLECTVEGTSNPNLYWYRQAAGRGLQLLFYSVGIGQISSEVPQNLSASRPQDRQFILSSKKLLLSDSGFYLCAWSPPAFQNTEAFFGQGTRLTVV.

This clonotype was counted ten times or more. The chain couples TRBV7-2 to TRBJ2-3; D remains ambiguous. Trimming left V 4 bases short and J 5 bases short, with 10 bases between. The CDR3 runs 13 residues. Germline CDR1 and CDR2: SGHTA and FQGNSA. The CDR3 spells CASSSRVGDTQYF. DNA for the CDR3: TGTGCCAGCAGCTCTAGAGTGGGAGATACGCAGTATTTT.

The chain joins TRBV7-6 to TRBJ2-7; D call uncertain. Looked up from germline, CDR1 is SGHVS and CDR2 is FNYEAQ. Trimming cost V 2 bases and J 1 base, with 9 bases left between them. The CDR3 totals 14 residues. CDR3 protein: CASSLYRHSYEQYF. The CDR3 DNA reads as TGTGCCAGCAGCTTATATCGGCATTCCTACGAGCAGTACTTC. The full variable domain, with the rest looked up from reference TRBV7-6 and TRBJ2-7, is GAGVSQSPRYKVTKRGQDVALRCDPISGHVSLYWYRQALGQGPEFLTYFNYEAQQDKSGLPNDRFSAERPEGSISTLTIQRTEQRDSAMYRCASSLYRHSYEQYFGPGTRLTVT.

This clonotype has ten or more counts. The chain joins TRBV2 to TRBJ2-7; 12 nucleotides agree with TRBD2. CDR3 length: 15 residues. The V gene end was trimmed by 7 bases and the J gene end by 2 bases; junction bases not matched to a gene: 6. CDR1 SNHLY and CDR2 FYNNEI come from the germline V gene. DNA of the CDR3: TGTGCCAGCAATTTGGGACTAGCGGGCGCCTACGAGCAGTACTTC. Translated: CASNLGLAGAYEQYF.

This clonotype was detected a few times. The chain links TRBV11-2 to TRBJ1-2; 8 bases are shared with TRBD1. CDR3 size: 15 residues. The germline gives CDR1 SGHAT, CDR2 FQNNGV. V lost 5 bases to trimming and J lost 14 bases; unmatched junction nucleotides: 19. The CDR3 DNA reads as TGTGCCAGCAGCAAAATACGGCAGGGGGCCCCTTCGGAAACCTTC. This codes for CASSKIRQGAPSETF.

This chain's CDR3 is CASSFPRDNPSYEQYF. CDR3 coding DNA: TGTGCCAGCAGTTTCCCACGGGACAACCCTTCCTACGAGCAGTACTTC. The rearrangement joins TRBV28 to TRBJ2-7; a weak D match, TRBD1 (6 bases). CDR3 size: 16 residues. Germline lookup yields CDR1 MDHEN and CDR2 SYDVKM. The V and J ends lost 3 bases and 1 base respectively, with 16 bases between them.

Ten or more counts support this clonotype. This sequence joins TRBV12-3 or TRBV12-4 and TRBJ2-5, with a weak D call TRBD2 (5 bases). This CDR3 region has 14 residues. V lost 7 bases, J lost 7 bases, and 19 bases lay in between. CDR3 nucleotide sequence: TGTGCCAGCACCCCGCTGGAGGCCCCGGGGACCCAGTACTTC. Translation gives CASTPLEAPGTQYF.

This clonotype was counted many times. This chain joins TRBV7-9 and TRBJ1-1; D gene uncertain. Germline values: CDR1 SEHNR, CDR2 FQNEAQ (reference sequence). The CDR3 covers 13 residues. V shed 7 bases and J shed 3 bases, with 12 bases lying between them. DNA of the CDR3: TGTGCCAGCACCCGGCAGGCGGACACTGAAGCTTTCTTT. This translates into CASTRQADTEAFF.

CDR3 loop: CASSIRLAGEFNGELFF. For the CDR3, the DNA is TGTGCCAGTAGTATCCGGCTAGCAGGAGAATTTAACGGGGAGCTGTTTTTT. This chain connects TRBV19 to TRBJ2-2, with D possibly being TRBD2 (5 bases). V lost 3 bases and J 7 bases, leaving 21 bases between the germline ends. Germline-derived CDR1 and CDR2 are LNHDA and SQIVND (reference sequence). This CDR3 is 17 amino acids long. Supplemented by reference TRBV19 and TRBJ2-2, the full variable domain reads DGGITQSPKYLFRKEGQNVTLSCEQNLNHDAMYWYRQDPGQGLRLIYYSQIVNDFQKGDIAEGYSVSREKKESFPLTVTSAQKNPTAFYLCASSIRLAGEFNGELFFGEGSRLTVL.

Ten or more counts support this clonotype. DNA for the CDR3: TGTGCCAGCAGCTTGCCCCTGCTCTCGGGTCCGGGTGGCTACACCTTC. Its translation is CASSLPLLSGPGGYTF. This chain joins TRBV5-6 and TRBJ1-2; D gene ambiguous. Looked up from germline, CDR1 is SGHDT and CDR2 is YYEEEE. This CDR3 is built from 16 residues. The V end lost 1 base, the J end lost 7 bases, and 20 bases lay between the germline ends. Complete variable domain (other parts from reference TRBV5-6 and TRBJ1-2): DAGVTQSPTHLIKTRGQQVTLRCSPKSGHDTVSWYQQALGQGPQFIFQYYEEEERQRGNFPDRFSGHQFPNYSSELNVNALLLGDSALYLCASSLPLLSGPGGYTFGSGTRLTVV.

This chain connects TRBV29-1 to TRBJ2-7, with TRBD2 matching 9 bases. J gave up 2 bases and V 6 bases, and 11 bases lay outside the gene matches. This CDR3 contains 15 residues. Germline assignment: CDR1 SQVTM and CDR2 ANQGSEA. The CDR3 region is CSVGVWAGGTYEQYF. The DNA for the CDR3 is TGCAGCGTCGGCGTTTGGGCGGGAGGGACCTACGAGCAGTACTTC.

CDR3: CASQSGRAVTDTQYF. CDR3 coding DNA: TGTGCCAGCCAAAGCGGGAGGGCAGTTACAGATACGCAGTATTTT. The rearrangement links TRBV11-1 to TRBJ2-3; 10 bases are a match to TRBD2. Germline lookup yields CDR1 SGHAT and CDR2 FQDESV (reference sequence). The CDR3 is 15 amino acids. Trimming removed 8 bases from V and 3 bases from J; junction bases left unmatched: 8.